The 5 T cell receptor beta chains below were found in one sample sequenced in a study of T cells after yellow fever vaccination. TCRdb re-called the 5' RACE reads with MiXCR, one entry per CDR3 protein. The sample carries approximately 330,000 distinct CDR3 sequences, around 13% recorded once. Sequenced here: CD4+ T cells sorted from PBMCs, sampled 15 days after the yellow fever booster vaccination. The receptors derive from a man aged 18 to 30 who received the YFV17D yellow fever vaccine.

The chain combines TRBV7-2 with TRBJ1-1, with D possibly TRBD1 on 5 matching bases. The CDR3 runs 15 residues. The V and J ends lost 3 bases and 2 bases respectively, with 13 bases between them. Per germline, CDR1 SGHTA and CDR2 FQGNSA. In DNA form, the CDR3 reads TGTGCCAGCAGCTTGAGGTTTAGGGACAACACTGAAGCTTTCTTT. Encoded protein: CASSLRFRDNTEAFF.

The CDR3 nucleotides are TGCGCCAGCAGCTTGGCCGTGGAGACGGTATACGAGCAGTACTTC. Its translation is CASSLAVETVYEQYF. The chain uses TRBV5-1 and TRBJ2-7; D is undetermined. Trimming cost V 0 bases and J 4 bases, with 14 bases left between them. Germline lookup yields CDR1 SGHRS and CDR2 YFSETQ. The CDR3 runs 15 residues.

This clonotype has just a few counts. The chain has TRBV24-1 and TRBJ2-6; 7 nucleotides line up with TRBD1. The junction had 4 bases not matched to a gene; V was cut back by 12 bases and J by 0 bases. Germline V gives CDR1 KGHDR, CDR2 SFDVKD. The CDR3 loop spans 14 amino acids. The CDR3 sequence: CAVTGHSGANVLTF. DNA of the CDR3: TGTGCCGTGACAGGGCACTCTGGGGCCAACGTCCTGACTTTC.

In its sample, this clonotype was seen a few times. CDR3 coding DNA: TGCGCCAGCAGCCAGGACATGAACCCGGGACAGGGGGCTCTATTAGGTGGCTACACCTTC. Amino acid sequence: CASSQDMNPGQGALLGGYTF. This chain joins TRBV4-3 and TRBJ1-2, with TRBD1 identical over 12 bases. This CDR3 has 20 amino acids. CDR1 is LGHNA, CDR2 YSLEER, per germline. V was pared by 3 bases and J by 7 bases, with 21 bases of the junction left unmatched.

This clonotype turned up a few times. The chain has TRBV6-6 and TRBJ1-1; no clear D gene. This CDR3 has 13 residues. Germline lookup yields CDR1 MNHNY and CDR2 SVGAGI (reference sequence). V lost 3 bases and J 3 bases, leaving 8 bases between the germline ends. In nucleotides, the CDR3 is TGTGCCAGCAGTTATGAGATTTACACTGAAGCTTTCTTT. Translated, it gives CASSYEIYTEAFF.